Shown below are 20 T cell receptor beta chains from a single sample sequenced in a study of cytomegalovirus exposure and HLA in healthy donors (dated by TCRdb to the late 2010s). Preparation of the library involved the immunoSEQ multiplex PCR assay. For the multiplex PCR, a mixture combining 60 forward primers for TCR Vbeta segments and 13 reverse primers for TCR Jbeta segments was used. Sourced from immuneACCESS, this table was stored by TCRdb with only in-frame sequences that have V and J called. A share of the clones is absent; for the studies checked, an unresolved V gene accounts for under half, and the remainder has no known explanation. In all, the sample holds about 170,000 clones, and around 80% of those were seen once. The ten biggest clones cover about 0.8% of the sample. Sequenced sample: PBMCs. Receptors were obtained from a woman younger than 35 in good health and CMV-seronegative.

This clone was seen a single time. This sequence joins TRBV5-1 and TRBJ2-1; TRBD1 aligns across 8 bases. V was clipped by 3 bases and J by 4 bases; unmatched bases: 12. The germline V gene encodes CDR1 SGHRS and CDR2 YFSETQ. This CDR3 is built from 17 residues. The CDR3 spells CASSSYDRGTSYNEQFF. The CDR3 DNA reads TGCGCCAGCAGCTCGTATGACAGGGGAACTAGTTACAATGAGCAGTTCTTC. The full variable domain, completed using reference TRBV5-1 and TRBJ2-1, is KAGVTQTPRYLIKTRGQQVTLSCSPISGHRSVSWYQQTPGQGLQFLFEYFSETQRNKGNFPGRFSGRQFSNSRSEMNVSTLELGDSALYLCASSSYDRGTSYNEQFFGPGTRLTVL.

CDR3 sequence reads: CASSTRQNSNQPQHF. Written as DNA, the CDR3 is TGTGCCAGTAGTACCCGACAGAATAGCAATCAGCCCCAGCATTTT. V and J are TRBV19 and TRBJ1-5; TRBD1 is a possible D gene (5 bases). This CDR3 has 15 amino acids. Germline CDR1 reads LNHDA; CDR2 reads SQIVND (reference sequence). Deletions cut 4 bases from V and 0 bases from J, with 10 bases between. Combining the CDR3 with reference TRBV19 and TRBJ1-5 gives the whole variable domain DGGITQSPKYLFRKEGQNVTLSCEQNLNHDAMYWYRQDPGQGLRLIYYSQIVNDFQKGDIAEGYSVSREKKESFPLTVTSAQKNPTAFYLCASSTRQNSNQPQHFGDGTRLSIL.

V gene TRBV19 combines with J gene TRBJ2-3, with a possible D match to TRBD2 (6 bases). The CDR3 has 12 amino acids. The V gene lost 4 bases and the J gene lost 9 bases, with 11 bases spanning the gap. Germline values: CDR1 LNHDA, CDR2 SQIVND (reference sequence). CDR3 in amino acids: CASSTPRGTQYF. CDR3 bases: TGTGCCAGTAGTACCCCACGGGGGACGCAGTATTTT. Complete variable domain (other parts from reference TRBV19 and TRBJ2-3): DGGITQSPKYLFRKEGQNVTLSCEQNLNHDAMYWYRQDPGQGLRLIYYSQIVNDFQKGDIAEGYSVSREKKESFPLTVTSAQKNPTAFYLCASSTPRGTQYFGPGTRLTVL.

The chain joins TRBV5-1 to TRBJ2-6; 8 nucleotides agree with TRBD2. Per germline, CDR1 SGHRS and CDR2 YFSETQ. This CDR3 is built from 18 residues. Trimming at V came to 0 bases and at J to 0 bases, leaving 5 bases not matched to a gene. Written as DNA, the CDR3 is TGCGCCAGCAGCTTGGCCTTAGCGGGAAGCTCTGGGGCCAACGTCCTGACTTTC. This codes for CASSLALAGSSGANVLTF.

The rearrangement links TRBV7-2 to TRBJ1-1; weak D call: TRBD1 (5 bases). Germline V lookup: CDR1 SGHTA, CDR2 FQGNSA. V dropped 4 bases and J dropped 1 base, with 10 bases sitting between them. This CDR3 comprises 14 residues. Written as DNA, the CDR3 is TGTGCCAGCAGCTCAGGGTGGGGGAACACTGAAGCTTTCTTT. Residues: CASSSGWGNTEAFF.

This chain joins TRBV5-1 and TRBJ1-5; 10 bases agree with TRBD1. Germline-derived CDR1 and CDR2 are SGHRS and YFSETQ. CDR3 length equals 14 residues. Trimming removed 4 bases from V and 6 bases from J; junction bases left unmatched: 4. The CDR3 here is CASSPGTGAQPQHF. The DNA for the CDR3 is TGCGCCAGCAGCCCGGGGACAGGGGCTCAGCCCCAGCATTTT. Complete variable domain (other parts from reference TRBV5-1 and TRBJ1-5): KAGVTQTPRYLIKTRGQQVTLSCSPISGHRSVSWYQQTPGQGLQFLFEYFSETQRNKGNFPGRFSGRQFSNSRSEMNVSTLELGDSALYLCASSPGTGAQPQHFGDGTRLSIL.

V gene TRBV7-9 combines with J gene TRBJ2-6, with TRBD2 matching over 9 bases. CDR1 is SEHNR and CDR2 is FQNEAQ in the germline V gene (reference sequence). The junction had 8 bases not matched to a gene; V was cut back by 5 bases and J by 0 bases. The CDR3 runs 18 residues. CDR3 sequence: CASSQRTSAISGANVLTF. CDR3 nucleotides: TGTGCCAGCAGCCAGCGGACTAGCGCCATCTCTGGGGCCAACGTCCTGACTTTC. Together with reference TRBV7-9 and TRBJ2-6, the CDR3 gives the full variable domain: DTGVSQNPRHKITKRGQNVTFRCDPISEHNRLYWYRQTLGQGPEFLTYFQNEAQLEKSRLLSDRFSAERPKGSFSTLEIQRTEQGDSAMYLCASSQRTSAISGANVLTFGAGSRLTVL.

The chain employs TRBV7-3 and TRBJ2-2; TRBD2 is a possible D gene (7 bases). Germline V gene sequence: CDR1 SGHTA, CDR2 FQGTGA. V shed 2 bases and J shed 4 bases, with 17 bases lying between them. The CDR3 loop spans 17 amino acids. CDR3 amino acids: CASSLFPRGAGTGELFF. The CDR3, as DNA: TGTGCCAGCAGCTTATTCCCCCGGGGGGCGGGCACCGGGGAGCTGTTTTTT.

The chain uses TRBV6-5 and TRBJ2-2, with D perhaps TRBD1 (6 bases). The germline V and J ends were trimmed by 5 bases and 8 bases, with 9 bases remaining between them. The CDR3 spans 12 residues. Germline CDR1 reads MNHEY; CDR2 reads SVGAGI. CDR3 region: CASSRGQGELFF. Here the CDR3 DNA reads TGTGCCAGCAGTCGTGGACAGGGGGAGCTGTTTTTT.

This clone has more than one count but fewer than ten. This chain links TRBV28 with TRBJ1-3; 10 nucleotides line up with TRBD1. This CDR3 spans 18 amino acids. V gave up 3 bases and J gave up 3 bases; unmatched junction bases: 11. The germline V gene encodes CDR1 MDHEN and CDR2 SYDVKM. CDR3 DNA sequence: TGTGCCAGCAGTTTTCTCCGGGACAGGGGTTATAGTGGAAACACCATATATTTT. Translated, it gives CASSFLRDRGYSGNTIYF. The variable domain in full, completed from reference TRBV28 and TRBJ1-3, reads DVKVTQSSRYLVKRTGEKVFLECVQDMDHENMFWYRQDPGLGLRLIYFSYDVKMKEKGDIPEGYSVSREKKERFSLILESASTNQTSMYLCASSFLRDRGYSGNTIYFGEGSWLTVV.

The chain links TRBV10-3 to TRBJ1-3; 7 bases align to TRBD1. The ends lost 8 bases at V and 4 bases at J; junction bases unmatched: 5. The CDR3 has 13 residues. The germline gives CDR1 ENHRY, CDR2 SYGVKD. CDR3 sequence reads: CAIAGTVGNTIYF. The CDR3 DNA follows: TGTGCCATCGCAGGGACAGTAGGAAACACCATATATTTT.

The V and J genes are TRBV7-3 and TRBJ2-2; a weak D match, TRBD2 (6 bases). V was trimmed by 5 bases and J by 5 bases, leaving 12 bases between them. Per germline, CDR1 SGHTA and CDR2 FQGTGA. The CDR3 spans 14 residues. The CDR3 loop reads CASSHEDYTGELFF. In DNA, the CDR3 is TGTGCCAGCAGCCACGAGGACTATACCGGGGAGCTGTTTTTT.

In the case of this clone: One junction end does not reproduce the germline sequence, and a read error may be involved. The V gene is TRBV7-9, the J gene TRBJ2-4, with a tentative D call TRBD1 (5 bases). The germline gives CDR1 SEHNR, CDR2 FQNEAQ (reference sequence). This CDR3 is built from 16 residues. The CDR3 reads CSSSKDILLAKNIQYF. CDR3 DNA: TGTTCCAGCAGCAAGGACATTCTCCTAGCCAAAAACATTCAGTACTTC.

Concerning this clone: This sample includes further DNA sequences coding for the same CDR3. The chain has TRBV5-4 and TRBJ2-1, with a possible D match to TRBD2 (5 bases). Germline loops: CDR1 SGHNT, CDR2 YYREEE (reference sequence). This CDR3 is 12 amino acids long. The V gene lost 0 bases and the J gene lost 8 bases, with 6 bases spanning the gap. In DNA, the CDR3 is TGTGCCAGCAGCTTGGTGGGAGATGAGCAGTTCTTC. Its protein is CASSLVGDEQFF.

This clone was found once. The chain has TRBV5-1 and TRBJ1-2; 8 bases are shared with TRBD1. The CDR3 covers 14 residues. Germline V gene data show CDR1 as SGHRS and CDR2 as YFSETQ. V shed 5 bases and J 2 bases; nucleotides not matched to a gene: 5. This CDR3 is CASSSGTGNYGYTF. CDR3 sequence (DNA): TGCGCCAGCAGTTCCGGGACAGGAAACTATGGCTACACCTTC.

V and J are TRBV14 and TRBJ2-1; TRBD2 might be the D (6 bases). V gave up 4 bases and J gave up 4 bases, with 14 bases separating them. CDR1 is SGHDN and CDR2 is FVKESK in the germline V gene. The CDR3 spans 15 residues. The CDR3 region is CASSPGERVYNEQFF. The CDR3 DNA sequence: TGTGCCAGCAGCCCGGGGGAGCGGGTGTACAATGAGCAGTTCTTC.

The V gene is TRBV7-2, the J gene TRBJ2-2, with D hard to call. Germline V gene sequence: CDR1 SGHTA, CDR2 FQGNSA. This CDR3 region has 14 residues. Trimming pared 6 bases from V and 6 bases from J, leaving 14 bases between. The DNA of the CDR3 is TGTGCCAGCAGACAGTCTGTTCTGGCCGGGGAGCTGTTTTTT. This codes for CASRQSVLAGELFF.

The chain has TRBV2 and TRBJ1-5; the D is unclear. The CDR3 extends over 12 amino acids. Germline-derived CDR1 and CDR2 are SNHLY and FYNNEI. With 8 bases removed from V and 1 base from J, the gap between germline ends came to 6 bases. The CDR3 loop reads CASSGSNQPQHF. CDR3 bases: TGTGCCAGCTCCGGGAGCAATCAGCCCCAGCATTTT.

The sample holds one count of this clone. This chain connects TRBV9 to TRBJ2-7, with TRBD2 matching 12 bases. The CDR3 has 15 amino acids. From germline, CDR1 is SGDLS and CDR2 YYNGEE. Germline trimming cut 3 bases from V and 6 bases from J; bases unmatched to any gene: 7. CDR3 amino acids: CASSATGTSGSEQYF. CDR3 sequence (DNA): TGTGCCAGCAGCGCGACCGGGACTAGCGGGTCCGAGCAGTACTTC.

This clone was seen a handful of times. This chain links TRBV14 with TRBJ2-1, with TRBD1 matching over 8 bases. Trimming removed 2 bases from V and 9 bases from J; junction bases left unmatched: 3. The CDR3 totals 13 residues. Germline values: CDR1 SGHDN, CDR2 FVKESK. CDR3 DNA: TGTGCCAGCAGCCAACACAGGGGGACTGAGCAGTTCTTC. Translated, it gives CASSQHRGTEQFF.